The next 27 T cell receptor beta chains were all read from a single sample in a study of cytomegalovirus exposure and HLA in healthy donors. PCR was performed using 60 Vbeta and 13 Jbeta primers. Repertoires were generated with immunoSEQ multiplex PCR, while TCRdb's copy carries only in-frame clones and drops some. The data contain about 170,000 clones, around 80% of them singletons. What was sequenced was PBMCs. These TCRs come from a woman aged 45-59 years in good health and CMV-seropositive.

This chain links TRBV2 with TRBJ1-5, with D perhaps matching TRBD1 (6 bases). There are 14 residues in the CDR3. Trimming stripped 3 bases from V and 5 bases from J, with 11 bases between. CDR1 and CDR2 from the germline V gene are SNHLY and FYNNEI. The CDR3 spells CASSDRGADQPQHF. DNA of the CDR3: TGTGCCAGCAGTGACAGGGGCGCAGATCAGCCCCAGCATTTT.

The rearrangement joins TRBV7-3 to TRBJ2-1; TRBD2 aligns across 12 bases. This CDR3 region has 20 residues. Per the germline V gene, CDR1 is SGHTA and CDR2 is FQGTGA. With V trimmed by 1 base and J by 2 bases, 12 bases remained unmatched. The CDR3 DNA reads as TGTGCCAGCAGCTTAAGTTTTGGGACTAGCGGGCGCCAACCCTACAATGAGCAGTTCTTC. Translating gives CASSLSFGTSGRQPYNEQFF.

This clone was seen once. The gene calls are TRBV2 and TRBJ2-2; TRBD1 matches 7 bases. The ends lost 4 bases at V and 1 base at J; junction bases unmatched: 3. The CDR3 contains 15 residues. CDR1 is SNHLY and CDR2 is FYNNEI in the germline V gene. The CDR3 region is CASSGDSVNTGELFF. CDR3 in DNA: TGTGCCAGCAGTGGGGACAGCGTGAACACCGGGGAGCTGTTTTTT.

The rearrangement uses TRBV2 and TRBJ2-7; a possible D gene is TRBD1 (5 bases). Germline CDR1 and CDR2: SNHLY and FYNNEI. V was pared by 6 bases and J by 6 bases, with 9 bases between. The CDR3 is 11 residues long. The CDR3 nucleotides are TGTGCCAGCAGGGCAGGGTTCGAGCAGTACTTC. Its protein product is CASRAGFEQYF.

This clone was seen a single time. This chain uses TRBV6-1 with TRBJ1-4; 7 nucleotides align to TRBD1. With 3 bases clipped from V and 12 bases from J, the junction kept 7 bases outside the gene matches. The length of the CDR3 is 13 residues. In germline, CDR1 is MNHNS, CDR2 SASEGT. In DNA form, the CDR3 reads TGTGCCAGCAGTGATGGCAGGGGGAAGGAACTGTTTTTT. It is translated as CASSDGRGKELFF.

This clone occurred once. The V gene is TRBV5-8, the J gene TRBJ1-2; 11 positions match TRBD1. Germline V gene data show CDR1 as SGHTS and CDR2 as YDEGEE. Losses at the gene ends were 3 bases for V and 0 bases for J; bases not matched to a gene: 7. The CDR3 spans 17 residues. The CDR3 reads CASSSAGTGGANYGYTF. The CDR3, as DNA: TGTGCCAGCAGCTCTGCCGGGACAGGGGGGGCTAACTATGGCTACACCTTC. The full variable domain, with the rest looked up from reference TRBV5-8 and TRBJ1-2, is EAGVTQSPTHLIKTRGQQATLRCSPISGHTSVYWYQQALGLGLQFLLWYDEGEERNRGNFPPRFSGRQFPNYSSELNVNALELEDSALYLCASSSAGTGGANYGYTFGSGTRLTVV.

The CDR3 is CASSSGTASYNEQFF. DNA of the CDR3: TGCGCCAGCAGTTCCGGGACAGCCTCCTACAATGAGCAGTTCTTC. The V gene is TRBV5-1, the J gene TRBJ2-1; 7 bases align to TRBD1. V shed 5 bases and J 0 bases; nucleotides not matched to a gene: 5. The germline V gene encodes CDR1 SGHRS and CDR2 YFSETQ. This CDR3 contains 15 residues. Using reference TRBV5-1 and TRBJ2-1 for the parts outside the CDR3, the full variable domain is KAGVTQTPRYLIKTRGQQVTLSCSPISGHRSVSWYQQTPGQGLQFLFEYFSETQRNKGNFPGRFSGRQFSNSRSEMNVSTLELGDSALYLCASSSGTASYNEQFFGPGTRLTVL.

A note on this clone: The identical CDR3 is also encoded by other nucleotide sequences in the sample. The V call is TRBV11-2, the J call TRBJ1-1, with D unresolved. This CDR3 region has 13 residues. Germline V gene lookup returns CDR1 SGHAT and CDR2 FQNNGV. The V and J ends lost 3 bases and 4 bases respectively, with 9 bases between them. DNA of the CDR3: TGTGCCAGCAGCTTGGGAGAGGGCACTGAAGCTTTCTTT. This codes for CASSLGEGTEAFF.

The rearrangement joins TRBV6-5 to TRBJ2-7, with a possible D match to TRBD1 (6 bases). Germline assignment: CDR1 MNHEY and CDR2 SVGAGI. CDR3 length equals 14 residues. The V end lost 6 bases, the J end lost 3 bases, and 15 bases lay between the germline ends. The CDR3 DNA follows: TGTGCCAGCAGGCCGGGACAAGGATACTACGAGCAGTACTTC. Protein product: CASRPGQGYYEQYF.

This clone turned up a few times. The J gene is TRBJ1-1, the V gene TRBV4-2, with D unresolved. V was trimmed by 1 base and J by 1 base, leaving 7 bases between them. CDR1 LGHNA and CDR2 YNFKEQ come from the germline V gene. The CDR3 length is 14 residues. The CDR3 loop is CASSQAGGNTEAFF. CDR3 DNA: TGTGCCAGCAGCCAAGCGGGAGGGAACACTGAAGCTTTCTTT.

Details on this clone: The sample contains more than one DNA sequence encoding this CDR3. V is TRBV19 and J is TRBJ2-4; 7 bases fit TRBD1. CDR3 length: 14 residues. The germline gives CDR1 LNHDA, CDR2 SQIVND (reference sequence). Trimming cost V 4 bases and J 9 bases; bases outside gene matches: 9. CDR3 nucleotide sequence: TGTGCCAGTAGTACCCCCGGGACAGAAAGCATTCAGTACTTC. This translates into CASSTPGTESIQYF. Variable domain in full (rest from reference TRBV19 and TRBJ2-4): DGGITQSPKYLFRKEGQNVTLSCEQNLNHDAMYWYRQDPGQGLRLIYYSQIVNDFQKGDIAEGYSVSREKKESFPLTVTSAQKNPTAFYLCASSTPGTESIQYFGAGTRLSVL.

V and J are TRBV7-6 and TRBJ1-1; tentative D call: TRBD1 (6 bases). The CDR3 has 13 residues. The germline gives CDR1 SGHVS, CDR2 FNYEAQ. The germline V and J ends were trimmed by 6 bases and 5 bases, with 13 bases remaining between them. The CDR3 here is CASSFPGATEAFF. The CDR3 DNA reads TGTGCCAGCAGTTTCCCAGGGGCTACTGAAGCTTTCTTT.

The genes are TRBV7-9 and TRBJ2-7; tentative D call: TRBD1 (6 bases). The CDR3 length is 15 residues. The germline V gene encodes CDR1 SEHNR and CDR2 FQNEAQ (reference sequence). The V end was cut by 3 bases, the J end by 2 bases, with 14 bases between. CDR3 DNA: TGTGCCAGCAGCTTGTGGCAGGGGTACCCCTACGAGCAGTACTTC. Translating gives CASSLWQGYPYEQYF.

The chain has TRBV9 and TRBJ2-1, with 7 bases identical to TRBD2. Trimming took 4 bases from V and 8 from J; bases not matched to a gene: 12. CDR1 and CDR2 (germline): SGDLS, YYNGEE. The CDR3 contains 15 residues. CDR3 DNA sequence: TGTGCCAGCAGCTACTCAGTGACTAGCAGGGATGAGCAGTTCTTC. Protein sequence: CASSYSVTSRDEQFF.

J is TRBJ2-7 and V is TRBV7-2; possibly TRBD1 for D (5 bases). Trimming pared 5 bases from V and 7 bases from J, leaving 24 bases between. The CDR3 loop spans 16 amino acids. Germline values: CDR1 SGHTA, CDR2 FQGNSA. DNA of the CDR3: TGTGCCAGCAGCCTTCTTTCCGGGCCAGGGTTGGGAGAGCAGTACTTC. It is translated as CASSLLSGPGLGEQYF.

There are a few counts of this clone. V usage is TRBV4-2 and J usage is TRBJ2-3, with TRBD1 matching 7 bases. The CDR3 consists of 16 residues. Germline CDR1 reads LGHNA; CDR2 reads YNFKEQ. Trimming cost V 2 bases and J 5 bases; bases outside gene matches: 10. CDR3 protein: CASSQTGALAVDTQYF. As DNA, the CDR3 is TGTGCCAGCAGCCAAACAGGGGCCCTCGCGGTAGATACGCAGTATTTT.

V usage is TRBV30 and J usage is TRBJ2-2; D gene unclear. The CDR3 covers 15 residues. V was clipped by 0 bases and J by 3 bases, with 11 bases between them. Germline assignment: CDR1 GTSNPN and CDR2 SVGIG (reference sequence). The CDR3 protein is CAWSVDSYYTGELFF. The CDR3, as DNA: TGTGCCTGGAGTGTAGATAGCTACTACACCGGGGAGCTGTTTTTT.

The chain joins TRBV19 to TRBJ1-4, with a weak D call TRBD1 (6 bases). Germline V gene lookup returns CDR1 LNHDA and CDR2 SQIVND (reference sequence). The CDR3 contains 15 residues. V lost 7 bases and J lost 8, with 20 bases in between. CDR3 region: CASTPPGGRWEKLFF. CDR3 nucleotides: TGTGCCAGTACCCCCCCGGGGGGGCGTTGGGAAAAACTGTTTTTT.

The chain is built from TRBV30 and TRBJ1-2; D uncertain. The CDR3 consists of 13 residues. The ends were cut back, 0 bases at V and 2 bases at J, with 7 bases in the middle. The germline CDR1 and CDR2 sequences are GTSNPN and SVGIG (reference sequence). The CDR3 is CAWSVRSNYGYTF. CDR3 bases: TGTGCCTGGAGTGTGCGGAGCAACTATGGCTACACCTTC.

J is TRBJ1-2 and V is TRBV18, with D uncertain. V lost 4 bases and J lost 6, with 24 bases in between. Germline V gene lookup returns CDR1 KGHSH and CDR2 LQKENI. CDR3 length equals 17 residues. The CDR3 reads CASSHEGPALGSDGYTF. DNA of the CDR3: TGTGCCAGCTCACACGAGGGTCCTGCACTAGGGAGCGATGGCTACACCTTC.

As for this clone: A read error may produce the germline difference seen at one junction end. The CDR3 reads CASSSDSLKNSQYF. The CDR3 DNA follows: TGTGCCAGCAGTTCCGACAGTCTCAAAAACAGTCAGTACTTC. The chain joins TRBV27 to TRBJ2-4; D is perhaps TRBD1 (5 bases). Germline V gives CDR1 MNHEY, CDR2 SMNVEV (reference sequence). CDR3 size: 14 residues.

The CDR3 nucleotides read TGTGCCATCAGTGAGTTCGGGACAGGGGGGAACACTGAAGCTTTCTTT. It specifies CAISEFGTGGNTEAFF. The genes are TRBV10-3 and TRBJ1-1; 11 nucleotides line up with TRBD1. The CDR3 consists of 16 residues. Unmatched junction bases numbered 2, after V lost 1 base and J lost 1 base. Looked up from germline, CDR1 is ENHRY and CDR2 is SYGVKD.

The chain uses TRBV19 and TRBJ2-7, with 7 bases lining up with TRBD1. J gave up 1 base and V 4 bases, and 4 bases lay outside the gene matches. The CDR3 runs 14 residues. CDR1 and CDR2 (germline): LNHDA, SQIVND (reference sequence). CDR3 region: CASSTPTGSYEQYF. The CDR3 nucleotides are TGTGCCAGTAGTACCCCGACAGGGTCCTACGAGCAGTACTTC.

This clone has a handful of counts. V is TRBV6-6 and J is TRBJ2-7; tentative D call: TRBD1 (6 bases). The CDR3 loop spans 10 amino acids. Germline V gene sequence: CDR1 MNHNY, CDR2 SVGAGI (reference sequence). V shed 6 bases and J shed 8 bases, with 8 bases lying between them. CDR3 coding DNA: TGTGCCAGCAGGGACAGTAAGCAGTACTTC. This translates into CASRDSKQYF.

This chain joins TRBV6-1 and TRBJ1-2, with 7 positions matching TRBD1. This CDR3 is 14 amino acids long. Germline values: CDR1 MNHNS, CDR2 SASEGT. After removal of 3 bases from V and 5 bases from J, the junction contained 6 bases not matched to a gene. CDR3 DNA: TGTGCCAGCAGTGATACAGGGGATGGGTATGGCTACACCTTC. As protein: CASSDTGDGYGYTF.

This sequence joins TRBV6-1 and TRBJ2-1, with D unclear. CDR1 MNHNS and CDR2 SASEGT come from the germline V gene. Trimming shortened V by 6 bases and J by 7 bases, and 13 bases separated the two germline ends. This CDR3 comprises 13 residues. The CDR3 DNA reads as TGTGCCAGCAGCGCTTATGAGGCGAATGAGCAGTTCTTC. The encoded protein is CASSAYEANEQFF.

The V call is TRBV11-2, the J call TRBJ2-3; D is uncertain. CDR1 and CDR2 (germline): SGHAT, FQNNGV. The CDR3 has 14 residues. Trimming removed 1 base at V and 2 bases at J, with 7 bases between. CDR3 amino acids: CASSLGFLTDTQYF. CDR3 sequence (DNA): TGTGCCAGCAGCTTAGGTTTTCTCACAGATACGCAGTATTTT.